The 12 T cell receptor beta chains given below trace back to one sample, sequenced in a study of cytomegalovirus exposure and HLA in healthy donors. Researchers ran the PCR with 60 Vbeta and 13 Jbeta primers. The data were produced by immunoSEQ multiplex PCR, yet TCRdb's version contains in-frame clones alone and is incomplete. The sample includes 150,000 to 200,000 clones, around 80% of them seen just once. Sequencing was done on a sample of PBMCs. These TCRs come from a female donor in good health and CMV-seronegative.

The chain carries TRBV7-9 and TRBJ2-1; 11 positions match TRBD2. The V gene's germline CDR1 is SEHNR and CDR2 FQNEAQ (reference sequence). CDR3 size: 15 residues. V gave up 5 bases and J gave up 8 bases; unmatched junction bases: 8. CDR3 sequence: CASSQGTSGFDEQFF. DNA for the CDR3: TGTGCCAGCAGCCAAGGGACTAGCGGCTTCGATGAGCAGTTCTTC. The entire variable domain, with the rest obtained from reference TRBV7-9 and TRBJ2-1, is as follows: DTGVSQNPRHKITKRGQNVTFRCDPISEHNRLYWYRQTLGQGPEFLTYFQNEAQLEKSRLLSDRFSAERPKGSFSTLEIQRTEQGDSAMYLCASSQGTSGFDEQFFGPGTRLTVL.

This clone occurred a few times. The V gene is TRBV5-1, the J gene TRBJ1-1; maybe TRBD1 (5 bases). V dropped 4 bases and J dropped 8 bases, with 18 bases sitting between them. Germline V gives CDR1 SGHRS, CDR2 YFSETQ. The CDR3 totals 14 residues. This CDR3 is CASSPGVGANEAFF. The CDR3 nucleotides read TGCGCCAGCAGCCCGGGGGTCGGAGCAAACGAAGCTTTCTTT.

The chain combines TRBV5-5 with TRBJ2-1, with D possibly TRBD2 on 6 matching bases. V lost 2 bases to trimming and J lost 9 bases, with 9 bases between them. The germline gives CDR1 SGHKS, CDR2 YYEKEE (reference sequence). The CDR3 length is 12 residues. The CDR3 DNA follows: TGTGCCAGCAGCTTAACTAGCTCTGAGCAGTTCTTC. This gives the protein CASSLTSSEQFF. Based on the CDR3 plus reference TRBV5-5 and TRBJ2-1, the full variable domain is DAGVTQSPTHLIKTRGQQVTLRCSPISGHKSVSWYQQVLGQGPQFIFQYYEKEERGRGNFPDRFSARQFPNYSSELNVNALLLGDSALYLCASSLTSSEQFFGPGTRLTVL.

The genes are TRBV5-1 and TRBJ2-1; TRBD1 agrees at 7 bases. The CDR3 totals 13 residues. Germline assignment: CDR1 SGHRS and CDR2 YFSETQ. J was trimmed by 8 bases and V by 0 bases; bases with no gene match: 2. CDR3 in DNA: TGCGCCAGCAGCTTGGCCACAGGGGATGAGCAGTTCTTC. Translating it yields CASSLATGDEQFF. The complete variable domain, with remaining parts taken from reference TRBV5-1 and TRBJ2-1, reads KAGVTQTPRYLIKTRGQQVTLSCSPISGHRSVSWYQQTPGQGLQFLFEYFSETQRNKGNFPGRFSGRQFSNSRSEMNVSTLELGDSALYLCASSLATGDEQFFGPGTRLTVL.

The chain has TRBV28 and TRBJ1-2; 8 bases are shared with TRBD1. The germline gives CDR1 MDHEN, CDR2 SYDVKM. V shed 3 bases, J shed 7 bases, and the junction held 7 bases outside the gene matches. The CDR3 has 14 amino acids. CDR3 in amino acids: CASSFTGGRLGYTF. For the CDR3, the DNA is TGTGCCAGCAGTTTTACAGGGGGAAGGCTTGGCTACACCTTC.

This clone was counted between two and nine times. The chain is built from TRBV6-5 and TRBJ2-1; D remains unclear. V was shortened by 6 bases and J by 10 bases, with 13 bases between the two germline ends. CDR3 size: 12 residues. The germline V gene has CDR1 MNHEY and CDR2 SVGAGI. DNA for the CDR3: TGTGCCAGCAGCTACGACCGGGTCGAGCAGTTCTTC. Its protein is CASSYDRVEQFF.

DNA for the CDR3: TGTGCCAGCAGCTTGGTTGAGGGGGAGACCTACGAGCAGTACTTC. It translates to CASSLVEGETYEQYF. V and J are TRBV7-6 and TRBJ2-7, with a weak D call TRBD1 (6 bases). Germline V gene lookup returns CDR1 SGHVS and CDR2 FNYEAQ. Trimming took off 3 bases at V and 2 bases at J, with 14 bases between the two ends. The CDR3 totals 15 residues.

This chain connects TRBV5-1 to TRBJ2-3; D is possibly TRBD2 (5 bases). V lost 4 bases, J lost 1 base, and 10 bases lay in between. From germline, CDR1 is SGHRS and CDR2 YFSETQ. The CDR3 length is 14 residues. DNA for the CDR3: TGCGCCAGCAGCCCGGAGGTCGGCACAGATACGCAGTATTTT. Residues: CASSPEVGTDTQYF.

The chain combines TRBV7-8 with TRBJ2-3; D unclear. This CDR3 contains 12 residues. Germline values: CDR1 SGHVS, CDR2 FQNEAQ. Trimming shortened V by 4 bases and J by 11 bases, and 13 bases separated the two germline ends. The CDR3 loop reads CASSSPSVWQYF. For the CDR3, the DNA is TGTGCCAGCAGCTCCCCATCGGTGTGGCAGTATTTT.

This clone has only a few counts. The chain joins TRBV15 to TRBJ2-5, with TRBD2 identical over 7 bases. V lost 9 bases and J lost 5; bases outside the gene matches: 15. There are 15 residues in the CDR3. Germline V gene lookup returns CDR1 LNHNV and CDR2 YYDKDF (reference sequence). Here the CDR3 DNA reads TGTGCCACTTCCCCCATCCCCGGGACTAAGGAGACCCAGTACTTC. It encodes CATSPIPGTKETQYF.

The chain couples TRBV27 to TRBJ1-2; TRBD1 matches at 9 bases. In germline, CDR1 is MNHEY, CDR2 SMNVEV (reference sequence). V lost 7 bases and J lost 6; bases outside the gene matches: 9. The CDR3 totals 14 residues. The CDR3 DNA follows: TGTGCCAGCACTGGAACAGGGGGCAAGAATGGCTACACCTTC. Amino acid sequence: CASTGTGGKNGYTF.

This clone was observed a single time. The chain recombines TRBV27 with TRBJ1-6; 7 nucleotides align to TRBD1. Unmatched junction bases numbered 11, after V lost 8 bases and J lost 7 bases. This CDR3 region has 15 residues. Germline-derived CDR1 and CDR2 are MNHEY and SMNVEV (reference sequence). Here the CDR3 DNA reads TGTGCCAGCTCGCGAACAGGGGAAGGGAATTCACCCCTCCACTTT. Translation: CASSRTGEGNSPLHF.